What follows are 19 T cell receptor beta chains derived from one specimen sequenced in a study of PD-1 blockade in mismatch repair-deficient tumors. The repertoire was sequenced with immunoSEQ multiplex PCR; TCRdb's copy has only in-frame clones and lacks some. The table includes about 110,000 clones, about 83% detected once. The material sequenced was peripheral blood, taken around 60 weeks after starting pembrolizumab. The receptors stem from an adult with mismatch repair-deficient cancer.

The chain joins TRBV19 to TRBJ2-7; D tentatively reads TRBD1 or TRBD2 (5 bases each). The V gene lost 4 bases and the J gene lost 5 bases, with 21 bases spanning the gap. CDR3 length equals 16 residues. The V gene's germline CDR1 is LNHDA and CDR2 SQIVND (reference sequence). CDR3 amino acids: CASSRGWTLGAHEQYF. The CDR3 DNA is TGTGCCAGTAGTAGGGGGTGGACCCTAGGGGCCCACGAGCAGTACTTC.

The chain couples TRBV14 to TRBJ2-3, with a weak D call TRBD2 (7 bases). The CDR3 spans 15 residues. CDR1 and CDR2 from the germline V gene are SGHDN and FVKESK. The ends were cut back, 1 base at V and 8 bases at J, with 16 bases in the middle. This CDR3 is CASSQVGLGGLTQYF. DNA of the CDR3: TGTGCCAGCAGCCAAGTCGGTTTGGGGGGGCTTACGCAGTATTTT.

The J gene is TRBJ2-1, the V gene TRBV5-6; D gene unclear. V was shortened by 0 bases and J by 2 bases, with 3 bases between the two germline ends. The germline V gene has CDR1 SGHDT and CDR2 YYEEEE. This CDR3 has 13 amino acids. The CDR3 region is CASSLDTYNEQFF. The CDR3, as DNA: TGTGCCAGCAGCTTGGACACCTACAATGAGCAGTTCTTC.

This sequence joins TRBV19 and TRBJ2-1, with 9 nucleotides matching TRBD1. Germline CDR1 is LNHDA and CDR2 is SQIVND (reference sequence). The V and J ends lost 6 bases and 6 bases, in that order; junction bases with no gene match: 3. This CDR3 contains 13 residues. The CDR3 region has the DNA TGTGCCAGTAGCACGGACAGGGGCAATGAGCAGTTCTTC. Protein: CASSTDRGNEQFF.

V and J are TRBV27 and TRBJ2-2; the D gene is possibly TRBD1 (6 bases). Trimming removed 4 bases from V and 7 bases from J, with 16 bases in between. The germline CDR1 and CDR2 sequences are MNHEY and SMNVEV (reference sequence). The CDR3 has 15 residues. CDR3 amino acids: CASSSQGRYGGELFF. CDR3 nucleotide sequence: TGTGCCAGCAGTTCGCAGGGGCGATACGGCGGGGAGCTGTTTTTT.

The chain couples TRBV10-3 to TRBJ1-5, with unresolved D. The germline V and J ends were trimmed by 4 bases and 5 bases, with 12 bases remaining between them. Germline assignment: CDR1 ENHRY and CDR2 SYGVKD. The CDR3 consists of 14 residues. The CDR3 loop is CAISGGDRDQPQHF. DNA for the CDR3: TGTGCCATCAGTGGGGGTGATCGGGATCAGCCCCAGCATTTT.

The rearrangement joins TRBV5-4 to TRBJ1-1, with 9 nucleotides matching TRBD1. Trimming at V came to 1 base and at J to 6 bases, leaving 4 bases not matched to a gene. Germline V gene data show CDR1 as SGHNT and CDR2 as YYREEE (reference sequence). There are 14 residues in the CDR3. The CDR3 DNA is TGTGCCAGCAGCTTGTCACAGGGGGCTGCTGAAGCTTTCTTT. Translating gives CASSLSQGAAEAFF.

The V call is TRBV21-1, the J call TRBJ2-6; no DNA check was done on the table's D call, TRBD2. TRBV21-1 is a known pseudogene. The CDR3 spans 12 residues. In nucleotides, the CDR3 is TGTGCCAGCCTCGCGCAGGCCAACGTCCTGACTTTC. As protein: CASLAQANVLTF.

The CDR3 reads CASSKTTVQNEKLFF. The CDR3, as DNA: TGTGCCAGTAGTAAAACGACAGTCCAAAATGAAAAACTGTTTTTT. This chain uses TRBV19 with TRBJ1-4; D perhaps matches TRBD1 (5 bases). This CDR3 spans 15 amino acids. Germline V CDR1 and CDR2: LNHDA, SQIVND (reference sequence). Deletions cut 4 bases from V and 5 bases from J, with 14 bases between.

In this sample, this clone turned up once. The V call is TRBV6-6, the J call TRBJ2-1; 7 bases are shared with TRBD2. There are 16 residues in the CDR3. Germline values: CDR1 MNHNY, CDR2 SVGAGI (reference sequence). The ends lost 6 bases at V and 6 bases at J; junction bases unmatched: 14. The CDR3 bases are TGTGCCAGCAGCCGACTAGCACTCCATTTGGTCAATGAGCAGTTCTTC. This encodes CASSRLALHLVNEQFF.

The chain combines TRBV15 with TRBJ2-2; unclear D gene. The germline V gene has CDR1 LNHNV and CDR2 YYDKDF (reference sequence). CDR3 length equals 18 residues. The V and J ends lost 2 bases and 4 bases respectively, with 20 bases between them. The CDR3, as DNA: TGTGCCACCAGCAGACCGCAGACCGGACCGAGAAGCACCGGGGAGCTGTTTTTT. It encodes CATSRPQTGPRSTGELFF.

This chain links TRBV6-4 with TRBJ1-1; D not certain. Germline CDR1 reads MRHNA; CDR2 reads SNTAGT. This CDR3 region has 14 residues. Trimming stripped 0 bases from V and 0 bases from J, with 5 bases between. CDR3 DNA sequence: TGTGCCAGCAGTGACTCCCACATGAACACTGAAGCTTTCTTT. The encoded protein is CASSDSHMNTEAFF.

The chain carries TRBV7-9 and TRBJ1-3; TRBD1 is a possible D gene (5 bases). Trimming took 5 bases from V and 4 from J, leaving 18 bases between them. This CDR3 has 16 residues. The germline CDR1 and CDR2 sequences are SEHNR and FQNEAQ (reference sequence). Written as DNA, the CDR3 is TGTGCCAGCAGCAACCGGGACCCTAGGAAGGGAAACACCATATATTTT. Amino acid sequence: CASSNRDPRKGNTIYF.

The J gene is TRBJ2-2, the V gene TRBV7-9; 7 nucleotides line up with TRBD2. The CDR3 is 19 residues long. V was pared by 6 bases and J by 9 bases, with 25 bases of the junction left unmatched. The germline V gene encodes CDR1 SEHNR and CDR2 FQNEAQ (reference sequence). CDR3 DNA sequence: TGTGCCAGCAGTGGACCGCAGTATGGGAGCGGGAAAGGCTCGAGGGAGCTGTTTTTT. Encoded protein: CASSGPQYGSGKGSRELFF.

This clone was detected once. The chain recombines TRBV5-1 with TRBJ2-1, with 7 bases identical to TRBD1. This CDR3 region has 16 residues. Germline CDR1 and CDR2: SGHRS and YFSETQ. Losses at the gene ends were 0 bases for V and 2 bases for J; bases not matched to a gene: 5. DNA of the CDR3: TGCGCCAGCAGCTTGGGGGACAGTCTCACCTACAATGAGCAGTTCTTC. Its translation is CASSLGDSLTYNEQFF.

The gene calls are TRBV4-1 and TRBJ2-1, with 7 bases fitting TRBD2. In germline, CDR1 is MGHRA, CDR2 YSYEKL. The CDR3 covers 18 residues. Unmatched junction bases numbered 14, after V lost 5 bases and J lost 1 base. For the CDR3, the DNA is TGCGCCAGCAGCTATGAACCCCCCCCAGCGGGATCCTACAATGAGCAGTTCTTC. Its translation: CASSYEPPPAGSYNEQFF.

The chain carries TRBV7-9 and TRBJ2-7, with TRBD1 as a possible D gene (6 bases). The V gene's germline CDR1 is SEHNR and CDR2 FQNEAQ (reference sequence). The CDR3 is 16 residues long. With 5 bases removed from V and 2 bases from J, the gap between germline ends came to 19 bases. The CDR3 DNA reads TGTGCCAGCAGCCTATCGACAGGCCCGGGTACCTACGAGCAGTACTTC. Its protein product is CASSLSTGPGTYEQYF.

The count of this clone is one. The chain combines TRBV7-6 with TRBJ2-1; 7 nucleotides match TRBD2. Germline V gives CDR1 SGHVS, CDR2 FNYEAQ. The CDR3 loop spans 17 amino acids. J lost 0 bases, V lost 3 bases, and 8 bases had no gene match. As DNA, the CDR3 is TGTGCCAGCAGCTTCTTTAGCGGGCGCTTCTCCTACAATGAGCAGTTCTTC. Translating it yields CASSFFSGRFSYNEQFF.

This sequence joins TRBV6-1 and TRBJ2-2, with TRBD2 matching over 9 bases. CDR3 length: 15 amino acids. The V gene end was trimmed by 6 bases and the J gene end by 6 bases; junction bases not matched to a gene: 8. From germline, CDR1 is MNHNS and CDR2 SASEGT. The CDR3 here is CASSPVAGVAGELFF. The CDR3 DNA reads TGTGCCAGCAGCCCAGTAGCGGGAGTCGCCGGGGAGCTGTTTTTT.